One sample yielded the 27 T cell receptor beta chains listed below, sequenced in a study of cytomegalovirus exposure and HLA in healthy donors. Amplification used 60 Vbeta primers and 13 Jbeta primers. Generated by immunoSEQ multiplex PCR, the TCRdb table keeps only in-frame clones and is missing some. The sample shows about 160,000 clones, 80% of them seen only once. Sequencing input: PBMCs. The receptors derive from a woman aged 50 to 65 in good health and CMV-seronegative.

This clone was recorded a few times. The CDR3 region has the DNA TGTGCCAGCAGACCTAGCGGGGCACATTCCTACGAGCAGTACTTC. Its protein is CASRPSGAHSYEQYF. The rearrangement uses TRBV2 and TRBJ2-7, with 9 positions matching TRBD2. The CDR3 has 15 amino acids. Germline V gene lookup returns CDR1 SNHLY and CDR2 FYNNEI. After removal of 6 bases from V and 1 base from J, the junction contained 7 bases not matched to a gene.

This chain links TRBV28 with TRBJ2-1; TRBD2 aligns across 10 bases. V lost 2 bases to trimming and J lost 6 bases; unmatched junction nucleotides: 4. CDR1 and CDR2 from the germline V gene are MDHEN and SYDVKM. CDR3 size: 15 residues. The DNA for the CDR3 is TGTGCCAGCAGTTTAGTCCTAGCGGGAGTCAATGAGCAGTTCTTC. It encodes CASSLVLAGVNEQFF.

This chain links TRBV7-9 with TRBJ1-4; D may be TRBD1 (6 bases). V shed 5 bases and J shed 8 bases, with 18 bases lying between them. The CDR3 covers 15 residues. Germline-derived CDR1 and CDR2 are SEHNR and FQNEAQ (reference sequence). CDR3 sequence: CASSRTTWGLEKLFF. The CDR3, as DNA: TGTGCCAGCAGCCGAACTACCTGGGGGCTAGAAAAACTGTTTTTT. Together with reference TRBV7-9 and TRBJ1-4, the CDR3 gives the full variable domain: DTGVSQNPRHKITKRGQNVTFRCDPISEHNRLYWYRQTLGQGPEFLTYFQNEAQLEKSRLLSDRFSAERPKGSFSTLEIQRTEQGDSAMYLCASSRTTWGLEKLFFGSGTQLSVL.

This chain links TRBV7-2 with TRBJ2-7, with unresolved D. The CDR3 length is 14 residues. Trimming left V 1 base short and J 0 bases short, with 7 bases between. Per the germline V gene, CDR1 is SGHTA and CDR2 is FQGNSA. The CDR3 DNA reads TGTGCCAGCAGCTTAGAGTGGCACTCCTACGAGCAGTACTTC. It yields the protein CASSLEWHSYEQYF. Full variable domain (missing parts from reference TRBV7-2 and TRBJ2-7): GAGVSQSPSNKVTEKGKDVELRCDPISGHTALYWYRQSLGQGLEFLIYFQGNSAPDKSGLPSDRFSAERTGGSVSTLTIQRTQQEDSAVYLCASSLEWHSYEQYFGPGTRLTVT.

The J gene is TRBJ1-1, the V gene TRBV7-9; D is unclear. The CDR3 runs 13 residues. Germline V gene data show CDR1 as SEHNR and CDR2 as FQNEAQ (reference sequence). V was trimmed by 4 bases and J by 5 bases, leaving 11 bases between them. CDR3 protein: CASSSLAGTEAFF. The DNA of the CDR3 is TGTGCCAGCAGCTCTTTAGCGGGGACTGAAGCTTTCTTT.

The chain links TRBV14 to TRBJ1-3; TRBD1 is a possible D gene (6 bases). The CDR3 totals 15 residues. V lost 6 bases and J lost 2, with 14 bases in between. Germline V CDR1 and CDR2: SGHDN, FVKESK. The CDR3 coding sequence is TGTGCCAGCAGGGGAAGGGCAGGGGCTGGAAACACCATATATTTT. The encoded protein is CASRGRAGAGNTIYF.

The chain links TRBV11-3 to TRBJ2-1, with D possibly matching TRBD1 (5 bases). This CDR3 is 12 amino acids long. Germline V CDR1 and CDR2: SGHNT, YENEEA. V lost 2 bases to trimming and J lost 8 bases, with 7 bases between them. The CDR3 DNA reads as TGTGCCAGCAGCTTACAGGGCTATGAGCAGTTCTTC. Translation: CASSLQGYEQFF.

The V call is TRBV6-1, the J call TRBJ2-1; 9 bases map to TRBD2. Germline CDR1 reads MNHNS; CDR2 reads SASEGT. The junction had 14 bases not matched to a gene; V was cut back by 2 bases and J by 0 bases. This CDR3 has 20 residues. This chain's CDR3 is CASSETGLTSGWSSYNEQFF. The CDR3 nucleotides read TGTGCCAGCAGTGAAACAGGGCTAACTAGCGGGTGGAGCTCCTACAATGAGCAGTTCTTC.

This sequence joins TRBV5-1 and TRBJ2-1; TRBD1 agrees at 9 bases. V gave up 0 bases and J gave up 8 bases; unmatched junction bases: 9. Germline CDR1 reads SGHRS; CDR2 reads YFSETQ. This CDR3 is 16 amino acids long. The CDR3 DNA follows: TGCGCCAGCAGCTTGGGACCCGGGACAGGGAGCGATGAGCAGTTCTTC. It encodes CASSLGPGTGSDEQFF.

This chain uses TRBV9 with TRBJ2-2; 11 nucleotides align to TRBD2. CDR3 length: 15 amino acids. Germline values: CDR1 SGDLS, CDR2 YYNGEE. The J segment lost 4 bases and the V segment lost 5 bases, leaving 4 bases of the junction unmatched. The CDR3 bases are TGTGCCAGCAGGCTAGCGGGAGGAAGCACCGGGGAGCTGTTTTTT. The encoded protein is CASRLAGGSTGELFF.

The chain carries TRBV28 and TRBJ1-5; D gene ambiguous. Trimming removed 6 bases from V and 9 bases from J, with 15 bases in between. CDR1 and CDR2 (germline): MDHEN, SYDVKM. The CDR3 covers 13 residues. Here the CDR3 DNA reads TGTGCCAGCAGCTCCAGATGGGGAGGGCCCCAGCATTTT. Protein: CASSSRWGGPQHF.

The chain links TRBV9 to TRBJ2-5, with D uncertain. V lost 0 bases to trimming and J lost 4 bases, with 10 bases between them. CDR1 and CDR2 (germline): SGDLS, YYNGEE. The CDR3 totals 14 residues. CDR3 DNA: TGTGCCAGCAGCGTAGCTCGACTTGGAGAGACCCAGTACTTC. Amino acids: CASSVARLGETQYF.

The rearrangement uses TRBV7-9 and TRBJ2-7; no firm D call. Trimming took off 0 bases at V and 7 bases at J, with 7 bases between the two ends. Germline V gene lookup returns CDR1 SEHNR and CDR2 FQNEAQ (reference sequence). This CDR3 has 12 amino acids. The CDR3 spells CASSLALKEQYF. CDR3 sequence (DNA): TGTGCCAGCAGCTTAGCGCTAAAAGAGCAGTACTTC.

This clone was recorded once. V usage is TRBV20-1 and J usage is TRBJ2-7; D gene unclear. In germline, CDR1 is DFQATT, CDR2 SNEGSKA (reference sequence). Deletions cut 3 bases from V and 0 bases from J, with 3 bases between. The CDR3 consists of 11 residues. The CDR3: CSASNSYEQYF. As DNA, the CDR3 is TGCAGTGCTAGTAACTCCTACGAGCAGTACTTC.

This clone came up once. The rearrangement joins TRBV6-1 to TRBJ1-4; 10 bases are a match to TRBD1. This CDR3 has 14 residues. Looked up from germline, CDR1 is MNHNS and CDR2 is SASEGT. V lost 7 bases, J lost 5 bases, and 4 bases stayed unmatched. The DNA of the CDR3 is TGTGCCAGCACCCCGGGACAGGGGAATGAAAAACTGTTTTTT. Encoded protein: CASTPGQGNEKLFF.

The gene calls are TRBV27 and TRBJ2-1, with a weak D call TRBD1 (6 bases). The CDR3 contains 15 residues. Trimming removed 3 bases from V and 4 bases from J, with 13 bases in between. The V gene's germline CDR1 is MNHEY and CDR2 SMNVEV (reference sequence). CDR3 residues: CASSLETGGYNEQFF. CDR3 sequence (DNA): TGTGCCAGCAGTTTGGAGACAGGCGGGTACAATGAGCAGTTCTTC.

The V call is TRBV29-1, the J call TRBJ1-1, with D possibly TRBD1 on 6 matching bases. Germline V CDR1 and CDR2: SQVTM, ANQGSEA. With 6 bases removed from V and 5 bases from J, the gap between germline ends came to 16 bases. This CDR3 is built from 13 residues. The CDR3 sequence is CSVEWGGVTEAFF. CDR3 coding DNA: TGCAGCGTCGAATGGGGGGGCGTTACTGAAGCTTTCTTT.

CDR3 in amino acids: CASSQDPRGPSYEQYF. The CDR3 bases are TGCGCCAGCAGCCAAGATCCCAGGGGACCTTCCTACGAGCAGTACTTC. The V gene is TRBV4-3, the J gene TRBJ2-7, with D perhaps matching TRBD1 (6 bases). The CDR3 totals 16 residues. V lost 0 bases, J lost 1 base, and 13 bases lay in between. The germline CDR1 and CDR2 sequences are LGHNA and YSLEER.

The chain employs TRBV5-1 and TRBJ2-3; D gene uncertain. The length of the CDR3 is 15 residues. CDR1 SGHRS and CDR2 YFSETQ come from the germline V gene. Trimming removed 0 bases from V and 2 bases from J, with 10 bases in between. The CDR3 nucleotides are TGCGCCAGCAGCTTGGCCACCCACTCCACAGATACGCAGTATTTT. Translated: CASSLATHSTDTQYF.

The count of this clone is one. The CDR3 coding sequence is TGCGCCAGCAGCCCTCCGGGTGAGACCCAGTACTTC. Translated: CASSPPGETQYF. The rearrangement links TRBV10-1 to TRBJ2-5; D is unresolved. The CDR3 is 12 residues long. Trimming stripped 6 bases from V and 5 bases from J, with 10 bases between. The V gene's germline CDR1 is WNHNN and CDR2 SYGVQD (reference sequence).

The rearrangement links TRBV7-9 to TRBJ2-5, with D tentatively TRBD1 (6 bases). The last part of the DNA fits TRBJ2-7 better; the J call may be wrong. This CDR3 region has 15 residues. Germline CDR1 and CDR2: SEHNR and FQNEAQ (reference sequence). Written as DNA, the CDR3 is TGTGCCAGCAGCCATAGTCTTGCAGGGGCCTACGAGCAGTACTTC. Translated, it gives CASSHSLAGAYEQYF.

The CDR3 is CATLSGVQNEQFF. The CDR3 DNA is TGTGCCACCTTGTCGGGAGTTCAGAATGAGCAGTTCTTC. The chain joins TRBV28 to TRBJ2-1, with a tentative D call TRBD2 (6 bases). From germline, CDR1 is MDHEN and CDR2 SYDVKM. Trimming took 10 bases from V and 7 from J, leaving 17 bases between them. The CDR3 runs to 13 residues.

This CDR3 reads CAWTPIGTRSPEAFF. The CDR3 DNA reads as TGTGCCTGGACCCCAATTGGGACTAGAAGTCCTGAAGCTTTCTTT. The V call is TRBV30, the J call TRBJ1-1; tentatively, D is TRBD1 (5 bases). Germline CDR1 and CDR2: GTSNPN and SVGIG (reference sequence). The CDR3 is 15 residues long. V shed 4 bases and J shed 6 bases, with 21 bases lying between them.

V usage is TRBV19 and J usage is TRBJ1-1; 10 positions match TRBD1. Per the germline V gene, CDR1 is LNHDA and CDR2 is SQIVND (reference sequence). This CDR3 is 17 amino acids long. After removal of 3 bases from V and 4 bases from J, the junction contained 11 bases not matched to a gene. The CDR3 region is CASSIRFWDRGSTEAFF. For the CDR3, the DNA is TGTGCCAGTAGTATTCGGTTCTGGGACAGGGGATCCACTGAAGCTTTCTTT. Variable domain in full (rest from reference TRBV19 and TRBJ1-1): DGGITQSPKYLFRKEGQNVTLSCEQNLNHDAMYWYRQDPGQGLRLIYYSQIVNDFQKGDIAEGYSVSREKKESFPLTVTSAQKNPTAFYLCASSIRFWDRGSTEAFFGQGTRLTVV.

Of note for this clone: Other DNA sequences of this sample code for an identical CDR3. V is TRBV18 and J is TRBJ1-1; D unresolved. The germline CDR1 and CDR2 sequences are KGHSH and LQKENI. Between the trimmed V and J ends, which lost 0 bases and 2 bases, there was a span of 7 bases. The CDR3 contains 14 residues. The CDR3 loop is CASSPPGRNTEAFF. DNA for the CDR3: TGTGCCAGCTCACCACCCGGTCGAAACACTGAAGCTTTCTTT.

V gene TRBV28 combines with J gene TRBJ1-2, with TRBD1 identical over 8 bases. The CDR3 totals 15 residues. CDR1 and CDR2 (germline): MDHEN, SYDVKM. V dropped 7 bases and J dropped 1; count of bases not matched to a gene: 8. The CDR3 nucleotides read TGTGCCAGCACTCAAAATGACAGGGGTAACTATGGCTACACCTTC. It yields the protein CASTQNDRGNYGYTF.

At least ten counts were recorded for this clone. The V call is TRBV6-6, the J call TRBJ1-6; D may be TRBD1 (5 bases). Germline loops: CDR1 MNHNY, CDR2 SVGAGI (reference sequence). V lost 6 bases to trimming and J lost 11 bases, with 11 bases between them. CDR3 length equals 12 residues. The CDR3 DNA sequence: TGTGCCAGCAGGAGGGACTATGCACCCCTCCACTTT. As protein: CASRRDYAPLHF.